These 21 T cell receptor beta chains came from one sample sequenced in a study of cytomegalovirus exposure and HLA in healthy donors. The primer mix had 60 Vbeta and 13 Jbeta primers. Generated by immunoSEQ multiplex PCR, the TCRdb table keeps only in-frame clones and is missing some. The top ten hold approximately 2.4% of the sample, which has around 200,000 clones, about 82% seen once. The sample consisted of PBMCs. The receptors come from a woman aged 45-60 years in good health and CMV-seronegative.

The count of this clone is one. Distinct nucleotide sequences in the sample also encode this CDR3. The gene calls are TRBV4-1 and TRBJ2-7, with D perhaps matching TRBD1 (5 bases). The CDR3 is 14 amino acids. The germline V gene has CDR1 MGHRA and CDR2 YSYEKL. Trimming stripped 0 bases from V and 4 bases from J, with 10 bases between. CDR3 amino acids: CASSQDRQGYEQYF. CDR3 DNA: TGCGCCAGCAGCCAAGATCGTCAGGGTTACGAGCAGTACTTC.

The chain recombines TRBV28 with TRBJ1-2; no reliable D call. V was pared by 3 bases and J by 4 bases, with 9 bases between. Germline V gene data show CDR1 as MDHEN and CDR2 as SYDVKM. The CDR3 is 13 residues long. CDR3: CASSFVSGYGYTF. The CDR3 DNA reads TGTGCCAGCAGTTTTGTGTCCGGCTATGGCTACACCTTC.

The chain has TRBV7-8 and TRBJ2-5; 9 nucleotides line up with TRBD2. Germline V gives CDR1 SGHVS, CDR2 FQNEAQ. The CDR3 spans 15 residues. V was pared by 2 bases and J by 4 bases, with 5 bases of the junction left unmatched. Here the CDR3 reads CASSLTTTSGETQYF. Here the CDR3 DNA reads TGTGCCAGCAGCTTAACAACGACTAGCGGAGAGACCCAGTACTTC.

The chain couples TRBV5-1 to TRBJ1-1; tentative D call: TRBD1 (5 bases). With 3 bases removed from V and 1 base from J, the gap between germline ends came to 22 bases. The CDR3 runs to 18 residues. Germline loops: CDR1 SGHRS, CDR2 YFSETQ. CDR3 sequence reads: CASSSNLQAPTRNTEAFF. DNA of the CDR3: TGCGCCAGCAGCTCAAACCTACAGGCGCCAACGAGGAACACTGAAGCTTTCTTT. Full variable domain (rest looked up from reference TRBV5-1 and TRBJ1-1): KAGVTQTPRYLIKTRGQQVTLSCSPISGHRSVSWYQQTPGQGLQFLFEYFSETQRNKGNFPGRFSGRQFSNSRSEMNVSTLELGDSALYLCASSSNLQAPTRNTEAFFGQGTRLTVV.

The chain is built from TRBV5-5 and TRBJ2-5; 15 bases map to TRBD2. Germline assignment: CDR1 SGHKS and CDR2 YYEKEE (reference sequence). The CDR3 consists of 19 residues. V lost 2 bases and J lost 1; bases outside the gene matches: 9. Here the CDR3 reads CASSFSGLAGGHPQETQYF. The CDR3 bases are TGTGCCAGCAGCTTTTCCGGACTAGCGGGAGGGCATCCCCAAGAGACCCAGTACTTC.

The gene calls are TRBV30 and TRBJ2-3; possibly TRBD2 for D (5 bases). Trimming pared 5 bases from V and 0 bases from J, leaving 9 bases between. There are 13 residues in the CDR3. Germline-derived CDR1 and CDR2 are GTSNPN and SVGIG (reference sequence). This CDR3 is CAWGGASTDTQYF. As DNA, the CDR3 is TGTGCCTGGGGAGGAGCTAGCACAGATACGCAGTATTTT.

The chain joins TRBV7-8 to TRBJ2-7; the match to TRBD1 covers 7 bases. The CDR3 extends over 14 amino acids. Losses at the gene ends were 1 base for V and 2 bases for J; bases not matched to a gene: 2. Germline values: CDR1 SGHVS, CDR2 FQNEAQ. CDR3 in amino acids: CASSLGTGPYEQYF. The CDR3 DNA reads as TGTGCCAGCAGCTTAGGGACAGGCCCCTACGAGCAGTACTTC.

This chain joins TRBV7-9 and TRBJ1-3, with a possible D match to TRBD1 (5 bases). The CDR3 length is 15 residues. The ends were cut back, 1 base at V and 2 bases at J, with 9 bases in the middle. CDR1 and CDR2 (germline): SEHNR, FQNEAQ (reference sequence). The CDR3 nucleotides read TGTGCCAGCAGCTTAGAGCGGGGCCCTGGAAACACCATATATTTT. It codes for CASSLERGPGNTIYF.

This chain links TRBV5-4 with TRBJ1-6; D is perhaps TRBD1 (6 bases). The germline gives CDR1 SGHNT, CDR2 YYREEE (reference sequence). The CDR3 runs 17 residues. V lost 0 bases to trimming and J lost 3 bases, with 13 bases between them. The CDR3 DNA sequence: TGTGCCAGCAGCTTGGGGTCACAGGGCAACTATAATTCACCCCTCCACTTT. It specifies CASSLGSQGNYNSPLHF.

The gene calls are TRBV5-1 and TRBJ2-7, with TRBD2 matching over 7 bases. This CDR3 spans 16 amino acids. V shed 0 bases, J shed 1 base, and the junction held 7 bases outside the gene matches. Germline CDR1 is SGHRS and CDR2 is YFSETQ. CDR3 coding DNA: TGCGCCAGCAGCTTGGTTGGTAGCGGGTTTTCCTACGAGCAGTACTTC. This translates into CASSLVGSGFSYEQYF.

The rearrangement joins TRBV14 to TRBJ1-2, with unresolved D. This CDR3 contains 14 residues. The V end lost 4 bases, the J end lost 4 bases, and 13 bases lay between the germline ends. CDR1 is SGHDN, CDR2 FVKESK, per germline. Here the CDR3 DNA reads TGTGCCAGCAGCCCCGGGAGCCTAGGCTATGGCTACACCTTC. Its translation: CASSPGSLGYGYTF.

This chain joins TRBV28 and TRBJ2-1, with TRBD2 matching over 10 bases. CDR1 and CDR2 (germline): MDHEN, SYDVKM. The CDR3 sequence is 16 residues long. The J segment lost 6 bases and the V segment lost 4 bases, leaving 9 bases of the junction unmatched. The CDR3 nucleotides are TGTGCCAGCAGTTACCCGGAGCGGGAGGGCGGCAATGAGCAGTTCTTC. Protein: CASSYPEREGGNEQFF.

The CDR3 loop is CASSQKGGGNTIYF. The CDR3 nucleotides read TGCGCCAGCAGCCAAAAAGGGGGAGGAAACACCATATATTTT. The chain uses TRBV4-1 and TRBJ1-3; possibly TRBD1 for D (6 bases). Germline V gene lookup returns CDR1 MGHRA and CDR2 YSYEKL. This CDR3 has 14 amino acids. Between the trimmed V and J ends, which lost 2 bases and 4 bases, there was a span of 9 bases.

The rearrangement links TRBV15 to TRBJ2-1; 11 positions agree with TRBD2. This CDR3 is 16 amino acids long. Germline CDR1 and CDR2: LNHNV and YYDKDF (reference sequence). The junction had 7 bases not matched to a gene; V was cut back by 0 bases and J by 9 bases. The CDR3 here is CATSRDVIAGGGEQFF. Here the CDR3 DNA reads TGTGCCACCAGCAGAGATGTGATAGCGGGAGGGGGTGAGCAGTTCTTC.

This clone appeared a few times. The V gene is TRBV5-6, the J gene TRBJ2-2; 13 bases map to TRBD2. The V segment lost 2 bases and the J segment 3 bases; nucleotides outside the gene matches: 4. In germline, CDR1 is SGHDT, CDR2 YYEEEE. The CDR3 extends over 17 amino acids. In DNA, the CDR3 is TGTGCCAGCAGCTTTCCTGGACTAGCGGGAGACACCGGGGAGCTGTTTTTT. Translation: CASSFPGLAGDTGELFF.

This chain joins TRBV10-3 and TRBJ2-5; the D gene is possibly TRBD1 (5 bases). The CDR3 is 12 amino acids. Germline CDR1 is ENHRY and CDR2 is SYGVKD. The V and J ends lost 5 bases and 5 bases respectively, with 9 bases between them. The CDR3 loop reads CAISSGLETQYF. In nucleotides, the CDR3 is TGTGCCATCAGTTCAGGGTTGGAGACCCAGTACTTC.

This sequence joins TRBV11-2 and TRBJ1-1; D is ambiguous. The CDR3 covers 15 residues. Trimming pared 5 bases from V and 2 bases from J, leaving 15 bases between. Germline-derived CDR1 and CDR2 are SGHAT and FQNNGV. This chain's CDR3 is CASSGGRTSNTEAFF. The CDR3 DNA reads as TGTGCCAGCAGCGGAGGAAGGACTTCCAACACTGAAGCTTTCTTT.

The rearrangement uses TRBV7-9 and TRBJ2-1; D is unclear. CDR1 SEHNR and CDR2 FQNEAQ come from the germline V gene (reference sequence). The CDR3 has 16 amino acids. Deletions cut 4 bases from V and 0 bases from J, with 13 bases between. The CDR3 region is CASSSPQRSSYNEQFF. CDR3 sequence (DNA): TGTGCCAGCAGCTCCCCCCAGAGGAGCTCCTACAATGAGCAGTTCTTC.

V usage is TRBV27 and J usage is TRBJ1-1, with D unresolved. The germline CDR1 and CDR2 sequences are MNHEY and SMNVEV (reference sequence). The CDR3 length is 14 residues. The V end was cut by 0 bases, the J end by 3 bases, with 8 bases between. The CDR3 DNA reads TGTGCCAGCAGTTTATCACAGACCTACACTGAAGCTTTCTTT. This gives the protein CASSLSQTYTEAFF.

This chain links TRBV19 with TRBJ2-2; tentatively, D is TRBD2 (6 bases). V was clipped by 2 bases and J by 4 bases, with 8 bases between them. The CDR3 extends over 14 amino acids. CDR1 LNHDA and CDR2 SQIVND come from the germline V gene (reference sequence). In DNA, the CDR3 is TGTGCCAGTAGTATACGGGGGAGCACCGGGGAGCTGTTTTTT. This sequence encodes CASSIRGSTGELFF.

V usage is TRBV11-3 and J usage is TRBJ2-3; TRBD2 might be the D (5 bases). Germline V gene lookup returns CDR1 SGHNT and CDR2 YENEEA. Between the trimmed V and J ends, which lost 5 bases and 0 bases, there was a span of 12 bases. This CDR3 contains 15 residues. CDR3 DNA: TGTGCCAGCAGCCAAGGACTGTCTAGCACAGATACGCAGTATTTT. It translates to CASSQGLSSTDTQYF.